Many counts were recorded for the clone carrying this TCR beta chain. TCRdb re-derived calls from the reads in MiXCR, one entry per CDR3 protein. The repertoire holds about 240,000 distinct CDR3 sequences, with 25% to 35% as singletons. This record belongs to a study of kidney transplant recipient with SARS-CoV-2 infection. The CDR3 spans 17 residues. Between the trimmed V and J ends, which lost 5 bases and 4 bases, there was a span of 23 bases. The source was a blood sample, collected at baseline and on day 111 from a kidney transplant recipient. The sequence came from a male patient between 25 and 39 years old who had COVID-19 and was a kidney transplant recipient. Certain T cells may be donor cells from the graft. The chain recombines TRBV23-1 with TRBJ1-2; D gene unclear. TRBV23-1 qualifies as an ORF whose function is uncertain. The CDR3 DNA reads TGCGCCAGCAGTAGTGAAGGGCTACGCAGAAAGACCTATGGCTACACCTTC. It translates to CASSSEGLRRKTYGYTF.